This is a list of T cell receptor beta chains from one sample in a study of cytomegalovirus exposure and HLA in healthy donors. TCRdb keeps only in-frame clones here, not all; method: immunoSEQ multiplex PCR. This sample has more than 85,000 clones, with over 60% found just once. Source material: PBMCs. The source of these receptors is a male donor in good health and CMV-seropositive. Both conserved end residues are part of each CDR3. Each record gives: D gene, clone size, V gene, J gene, CDR3 protein, CDR3 DNA. The D gene is left open where the match is weak. The size field is filled for only some rows; it gives once, few, many or a size class.

TRBD1,.,TRBV6-5,TRBJ2-7,CASSFDRVDWSEQYF,TGTGCCAGCAGTTTCGACAGGGTAGATTGGAGCGAGCAGTACTTC
TRBD2,once,TRBV7-8,TRBJ2-7,CASSLASSGGPRAYEQYF,TGTGCCAGCAGCTTAGCGTCTAGCGGGGGGCCAAGGGCCTACGAGCAGTACTTC
.,.,TRBV6-5,TRBJ1-2,CASSYYSGNYGYTF,TGTGCCAGCAGTTACTACTCAGGCAACTATGGCTACACCTTC
.,few,TRBV10-3,TRBJ1-1,CAISDAGGGTEAFF,TGTGCCATCAGTGATGCGGGGGGTGGCACTGAAGCTTTCTTT
TRBD1,once,TRBV5-4,TRBJ1-2,CASSLETGDGYTF,TGTGCCAGCAGCTTGGAAACAGGGGATGGCTACACCTTC
TRBD1,.,TRBV6-6,TRBJ1-2,CASSRAGTGKGYGYTF,TGTGCCAGCAGTCGCGCCGGGACAGGGAAGGGCTATGGCTACACCTTC
.,.,TRBV28,TRBJ1-5,CASSPRGGWVKLTQHF,TGTGCCAGCAGTCCCCGAGGAGGGTGGGTTAAATTGACCCAGCATTTT
TRBD1,.,TRBV6-4,TRBJ1-6,CASSVTGTGGSPLHF,TGTGCCAGCAGTGTTACCGGGACAGGGGGTTCACCCCTCCACTTT
TRBD2,.,TRBV5-6,TRBJ2-7,CASSLVGASGNEQYF,TGTGCCAGCAGCTTGGTAGGGGCTAGCGGAAACGAGCAGTACTTC
TRBD1,.,TRBV5-1,TRBJ1-1,CASSLETGYGEAFF,TGCGCCAGCAGCTTGGAGACAGGGTACGGTGAAGCTTTCTTT
.,.,TRBV6-5,TRBJ2-7,CASSYSRQIYEQYF,TGTGCCAGCAGTTACTCGAGACAGATCTACGAGCAGTACTTC
TRBD1,.,TRBV7-2,TRBJ2-7,CASSPGQGTDEQYF,TGTGCCAGCAGCCCAGGACAGGGGACGGACGAGCAGTACTTC
TRBD2,.,TRBV2,TRBJ2-7,CASSGPVGAGGYEQYF,TGTGCCAGCAGCGGTCCGGTGGGTGCGGGGGGCTACGAGCAGTACTTC
TRBD2,.,TRBV5-1,TRBJ2-7,CASSPEPGGAAEQYF,TGCGCCAGCAGCCCGGAACCCGGGGGGGCGGCCGAGCAGTACTTC
.,once,TRBV2,TRBJ1-5,CASSVERGQPQHF,TGTGCCAGCAGTGTGGAAAGGGGTCAGCCCCAGCATTTT
.,.,TRBV4-1,TRBJ2-1,CASGLGLLENEQFF,TGCGCCAGTGGACTCGGATTATTAGAGAATGAGCAGTTCTTC
.,.,TRBV13,TRBJ2-3,CASSLGTEGTQYF,TGTGCCAGCAGCTTAGGAACCGAGGGTACGCAGTATTTT
TRBD2,.,TRBV6-1,TRBJ2-1,CASSVLLAGGQFF,TGTGCCAGCAGTGTCCTACTAGCGGGGGGACAGTTCTTC
.,.,TRBV7-2,TRBJ1-2,CASSLGAVVYGYTF,TGTGCCAGCAGCTTAGGGGCTGTGGTCTATGGCTACACCTTC
.,.,TRBV7-2,TRBJ1-2,CASSLVFSSNNYGYTF,TGTGCCAGCAGCTTAGTCTTTAGTAGCAATAACTATGGCTACACCTTC
.,.,TRBV29-1,TRBJ2-7,CSVPGGPSYEQYF,TGCAGCGTCCCTGGTGGGCCCTCCTACGAGCAGTACTTC
TRBD1,.,TRBV25-1,TRBJ2-7,CASSGDRVNEQYF,TGTGCCAGCAGTGGGGACAGGGTAAACGAGCAGTACTTC
.,.,TRBV4-1,TRBJ1-5,CASSQDLARYQPQHF,TGCGCCAGCAGCCAAGATTTGGCAAGATATCAGCCCCAGCATTTT
.,.,TRBV5-1,TRBJ2-2,CASRTENTGELFF,TGCGCCAGTAGGACAGAGAACACCGGGGAGCTGTTTTTT
TRBD1,.,TRBV6-5,TRBJ2-7,CASSYGQGGPYEQYF,TGTGCCAGCAGTTATGGACAGGGGGGGCCCTACGAGCAGTACTTC
TRBD2,.,TRBV5-4,TRBJ2-1,CASSLGSSGGAFDEQFF,TGTGCCAGCAGCTTGGGATCTAGCGGGGGGGCGTTTGATGAGCAGTTCTTC
.,once,TRBV5-6,TRBJ1-1,CASSYPAVPSRTEAFF,TGTGCCAGCAGCTATCCCGCCGTGCCTTCCAGGACTGAAGCTTTCTTT
.,.,TRBV5-1,TRBJ1-4,CASSLEAGAQGKLFF,TGCGCCAGCAGCTTGGAAGCAGGGGCGCAGGGAAAACTGTTTTTT
.,once,TRBV6-1,TRBJ1-2,CASSENSNYGYTF,TGTGCCAGCAGTGAAAACTCCAACTATGGCTACACCTTC
.,.,TRBV6-5,TRBJ1-2,CASSYGEGNYGYTF,TGTGCCAGCAGTTACGGGGAGGGGAACTATGGCTACACCTTC
TRBD2,.,TRBV19,TRBJ2-7,CASSTEVAGPHSYEQYF,TGTGCCAGTAGTACCGAGGTAGCGGGGCCCCACTCCTACGAGCAGTACTTC
TRBD1,.,TRBV4-2,TRBJ1-1,CASSLDRVATEAFF,TGTGCCAGCAGCCTCGACAGGGTCGCAACTGAAGCTTTCTTT
.,few,TRBV30,TRBJ1-5,CAWSPQGRQNQPQHF,TGTGCCTGGAGCCCCCAGGGGCGGCAAAATCAGCCCCAGCATTTT
.,.,TRBV4-1,TRBJ1-2,CASSSSTAPFYGYTF,TGCGCCAGCAGTTCCTCCACAGCACCCTTCTATGGCTACACCTTC
TRBD1,.,TRBV18,TRBJ1-1,CASSPRGTGGSYTEAFF,TGTGCCAGCTCACCACGCGGGACAGGGGGGAGTTACACTGAAGCTTTCTTT
.,.,TRBV11-1,TRBJ1-6,CASSFNSPNSPLHF,TGTGCCAGCAGCTTTAACAGTCCGAATTCACCCCTCCACTTT
TRBD1,.,TRBV4-1,TRBJ1-1,CASSQVGGGIGTEAFF,TGCGCCAGCAGCCAAGTTGGAGGGGGCATTGGCACTGAAGCTTTCTTT
TRBD1,.,TRBV27,TRBJ1-6,CASSLSRQGASSPLHF,TGTGCCAGCAGTTTATCGAGGCAGGGGGCGTCTTCACCCCTCCACTTT
TRBD1,.,TRBV7-9,TRBJ1-5,CSSSLEGTGNQPQHF,TGTTCCAGCAGCTTAGAAGGGACAGGCAATCAGCCCCAGCATTTT
.,.,TRBV2,TRBJ2-2,CASSDQAPRNTGELFF,TGTGCCAGCAGTGATCAAGCCCCCCGAAACACCGGGGAGCTGTTTTTT
TRBD1,.,TRBV5-8,TRBJ1-1,CASSLLRGQVNTEAFF,TGTGCCAGCAGCTTGCTACGGGGACAGGTGAACACTGAAGCTTTCTTT
.,.,TRBV30,TRBJ1-5,CAWGDYSNQPQHF,TGTGCCTGGGGGGACTATAGCAATCAGCCCCAGCATTTT
TRBD1,.,TRBV29-1,TRBJ1-1,CSVEDPGGNTEAFF,TGCAGCGTTGAAGACCCAGGGGGGAACACTGAAGCTTTCTTT
.,.,TRBV12-5,TRBJ1-1,CASEGGLGRRTATEAFF,TGTGCTAGCGAGGGGGGGCTCGGTCGGCGCACGGCCACTGAAGCTTTCTTT
TRBD2,.,TRBV13,TRBJ2-3,CASSLRLAGSTDTQYF,TGTGCCAGCAGCCTCCGACTAGCGGGGAGTACAGATACGCAGTATTTT
TRBD1,.,TRBV6-5,TRBJ2-5,CASSPTGMETQYF,TGTGCCAGCAGTCCGACAGGGATGGAGACCCAGTACTTC
TRBD1,.,TRBV5-1,TRBJ1-6,CASSEGQGSSPLHF,TGCGCCAGCAGCGAGGGACAGGGTTCGTCACCCCTCCACTTT
.,.,TRBV6-1,TRBJ2-7,CASRTVYEQYF,TGTGCCAGCAGGACAGTATACGAGCAGTACTTC
.,.,TRBV6-1,TRBJ2-5,CASRDTRGETQYF,TGTGCCAGCAGAGACACCAGGGGAGAGACCCAGTACTTC
TRBD1,once,TRBV5-1,TRBJ1-1,CASSLPGQGVGIEFTEAFF,TGCGCCAGCAGCTTACCTGGACAGGGGGTCGGGATCGAATTTACTGAAGCTTTCTTT
TRBD1,.,TRBV18,TRBJ2-7,CASSPQTGTGYPYEQYF,TGTGCCAGCTCACCACAAACCGGGACAGGTTATCCTTACGAGCAGTACTTC
TRBD1,.,TRBV19,TRBJ1-2,CASGRQGLNYGYTF,TGTGCCAGTGGGCGACAGGGACTTAACTATGGCTACACCTTC
TRBD1,.,TRBV18,TRBJ2-1,CASSPQQGAKEQFF,TGTGCCAGCTCACCGCAACAGGGGGCGAAGGAGCAGTTCTTC
TRBD2,.,TRBV9,TRBJ2-1,CASSGWEGREGQFF,TGTGCCAGCAGCGGATGGGAAGGGAGGGAAGGGCAGTTCTTC
.,.,TRBV7-6,TRBJ1-2,CASSLNRNYGYTF,TGTGCCAGCAGCTTAAACAGAAACTATGGCTACACCTTC
TRBD1,.,TRBV4-2,TRBJ1-4,CASSQEQGAWGNEKLFF,TGTGCCAGCAGCCAAGAACAGGGGGCATGGGGGAATGAAAAACTGTTTTTT
.,once,TRBV30,TRBJ1-4,CAWSPTLKNEKLFF,TGTGCCTGGAGCCCGACACTCAAAAATGAAAAACTGTTTTTT
.,.,TRBV30,TRBJ1-1,CAWSARGDTEAFF,TGTGCCTGGAGTGCCAGGGGTGACACTGAAGCTTTCTTT